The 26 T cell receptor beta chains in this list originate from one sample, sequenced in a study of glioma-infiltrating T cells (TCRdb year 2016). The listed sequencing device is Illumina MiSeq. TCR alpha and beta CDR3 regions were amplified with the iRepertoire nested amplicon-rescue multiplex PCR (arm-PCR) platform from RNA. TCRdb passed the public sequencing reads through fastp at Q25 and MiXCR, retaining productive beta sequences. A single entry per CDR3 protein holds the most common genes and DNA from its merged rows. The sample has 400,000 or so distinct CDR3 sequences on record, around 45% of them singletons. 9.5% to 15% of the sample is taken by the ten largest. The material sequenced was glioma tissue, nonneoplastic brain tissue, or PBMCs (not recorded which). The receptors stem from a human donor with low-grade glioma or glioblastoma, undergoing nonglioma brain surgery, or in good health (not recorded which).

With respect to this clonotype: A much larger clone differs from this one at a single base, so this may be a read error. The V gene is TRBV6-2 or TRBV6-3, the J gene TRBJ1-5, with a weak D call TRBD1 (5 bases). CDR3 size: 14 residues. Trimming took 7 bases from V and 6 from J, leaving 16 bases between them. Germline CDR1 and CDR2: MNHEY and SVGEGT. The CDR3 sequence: CASMTGWGGQPQHF. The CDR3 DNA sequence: TGTGCCAGCATGACCGGCTGGGGGGGTCAGCCCCAGCATTTT.

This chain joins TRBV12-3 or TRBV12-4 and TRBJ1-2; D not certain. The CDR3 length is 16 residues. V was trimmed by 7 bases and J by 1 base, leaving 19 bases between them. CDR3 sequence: CASTLWIVGLNYGYTF. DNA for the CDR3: TGTGCCAGCACCCTCTGGATTGTTGGACTTAACTATGGCTACACCTTC.

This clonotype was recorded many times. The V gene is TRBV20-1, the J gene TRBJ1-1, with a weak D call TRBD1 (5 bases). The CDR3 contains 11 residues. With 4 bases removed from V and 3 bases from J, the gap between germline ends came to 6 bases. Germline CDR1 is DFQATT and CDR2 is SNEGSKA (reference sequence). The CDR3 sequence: CSAKTDTEAFF. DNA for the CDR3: TGCAGTGCTAAGACAGACACTGAAGCTTTCTTT.

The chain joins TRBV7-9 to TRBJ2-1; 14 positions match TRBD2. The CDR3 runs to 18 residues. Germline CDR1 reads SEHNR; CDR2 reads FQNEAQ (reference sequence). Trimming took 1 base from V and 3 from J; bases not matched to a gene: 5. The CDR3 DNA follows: TGTGCCAGCAGCTTAGGACTAGCGGGAGGGCCGTACTACAATGAGCAGTTCTTC. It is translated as CASSLGLAGGPYYNEQFF.

CDR3 amino acids: CASSLGGGLANEQFF. The CDR3 DNA sequence: TGTGCCAGCAGCTTGGGAGGCGGATTAGCCAATGAGCAGTTCTTC. The chain is built from TRBV7-2 and TRBJ2-1, with D possibly TRBD2 on 6 matching bases. Germline CDR1 SGHTA, CDR2 FQGNSA. V gave up 3 bases and J gave up 6 bases, with 15 bases separating them. The CDR3 spans 15 residues.

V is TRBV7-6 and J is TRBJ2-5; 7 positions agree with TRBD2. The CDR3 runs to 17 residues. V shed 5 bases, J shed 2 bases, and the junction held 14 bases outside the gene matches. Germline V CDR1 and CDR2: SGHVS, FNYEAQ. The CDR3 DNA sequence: TGTGCCAGCAGCCTCTCCTTTGGGGAGGGCCGACAAGAGACCCAGTACTTC. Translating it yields CASSLSFGEGRQETQYF. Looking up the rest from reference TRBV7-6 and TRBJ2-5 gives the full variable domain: GAGVSQSPRYKVTKRGQDVALRCDPISGHVSLYWYRQALGQGPEFLTYFNYEAQQDKSGLPNDRFSAERPEGSISTLTIQRTEQRDSAMYRCASSLSFGEGRQETQYFGPGTRLLVL.

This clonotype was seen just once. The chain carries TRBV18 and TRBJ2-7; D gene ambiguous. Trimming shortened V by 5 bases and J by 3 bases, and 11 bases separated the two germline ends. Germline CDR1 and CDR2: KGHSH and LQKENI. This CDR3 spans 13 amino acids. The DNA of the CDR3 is TGTGCCAGCTCAGCGACGCATCGCTACGAGCAGTACTTC. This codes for CASSATHRYEQYF.

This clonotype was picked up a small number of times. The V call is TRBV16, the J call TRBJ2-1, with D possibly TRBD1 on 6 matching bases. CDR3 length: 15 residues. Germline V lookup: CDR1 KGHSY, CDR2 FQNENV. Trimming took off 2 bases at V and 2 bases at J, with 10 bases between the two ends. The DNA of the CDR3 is TGTGCCAGCAGCCAAGGGACAAAGACCTACAATGAGCAGTTCTTC. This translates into CASSQGTKTYNEQFF.

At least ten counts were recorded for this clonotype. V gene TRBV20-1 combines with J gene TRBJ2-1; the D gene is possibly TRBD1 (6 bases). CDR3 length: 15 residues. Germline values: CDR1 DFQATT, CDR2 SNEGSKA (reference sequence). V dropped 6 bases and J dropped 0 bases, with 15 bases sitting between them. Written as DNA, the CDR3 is TGCAGTGCATTAAACAGGGATAGCTCCTACAATGAGCAGTTCTTC. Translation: CSALNRDSSYNEQFF.

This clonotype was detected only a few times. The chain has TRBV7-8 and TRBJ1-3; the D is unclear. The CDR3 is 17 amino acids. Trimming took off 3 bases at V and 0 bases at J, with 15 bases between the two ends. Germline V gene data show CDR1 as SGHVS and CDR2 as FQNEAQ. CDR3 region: CASSFGLGRLSGNTIYF. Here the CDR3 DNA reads TGTGCCAGCAGCTTCGGTCTGGGCAGACTCTCTGGAAACACCATATATTTT. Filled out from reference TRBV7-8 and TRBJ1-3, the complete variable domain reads GAGVSQSPRYKVAKRGQDVALRCDPISGHVSLFWYQQALGQGPEFLTYFQNEAQLDKSGLPSDRFFAERPEGSVSTLKIQRTQQEDSAVYLCASSFGLGRLSGNTIYFGEGSWLTVV.

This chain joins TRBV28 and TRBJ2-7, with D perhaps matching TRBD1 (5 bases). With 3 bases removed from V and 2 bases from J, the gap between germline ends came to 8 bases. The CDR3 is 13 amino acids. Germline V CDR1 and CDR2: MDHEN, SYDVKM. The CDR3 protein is CASSLDTAYEQYF. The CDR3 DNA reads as TGTGCCAGCAGTTTGGACACGGCCTACGAGCAGTACTTC.

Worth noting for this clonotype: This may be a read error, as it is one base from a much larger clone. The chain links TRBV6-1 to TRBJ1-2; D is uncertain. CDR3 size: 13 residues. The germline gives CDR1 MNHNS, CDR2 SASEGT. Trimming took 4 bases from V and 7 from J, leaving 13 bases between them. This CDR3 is CASSVGSFCGYTF. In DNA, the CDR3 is TGTGCCAGCAGTGTGGGGTCTTTTTGTGGCTACACCTTC.

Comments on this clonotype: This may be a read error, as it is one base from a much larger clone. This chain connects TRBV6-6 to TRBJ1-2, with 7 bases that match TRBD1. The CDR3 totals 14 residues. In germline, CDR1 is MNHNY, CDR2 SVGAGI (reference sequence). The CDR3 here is CASSYDAGGYGYAF. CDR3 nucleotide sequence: TGTGCCAGCAGTTACGATGCAGGGGGATATGGCTACGCCTTC.

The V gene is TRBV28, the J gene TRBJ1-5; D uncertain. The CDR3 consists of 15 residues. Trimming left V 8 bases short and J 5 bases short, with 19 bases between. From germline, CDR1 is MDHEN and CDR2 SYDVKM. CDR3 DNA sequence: TGTGCCAGCGGCCCGAGGGCGTTCGCCGATCAGCCCCAGCATTTT. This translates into CASGPRAFADQPQHF.

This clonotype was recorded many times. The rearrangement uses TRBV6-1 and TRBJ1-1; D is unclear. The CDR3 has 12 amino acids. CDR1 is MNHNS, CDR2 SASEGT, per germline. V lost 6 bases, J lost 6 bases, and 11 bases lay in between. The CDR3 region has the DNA TGTGCCAGCAGCTCCGGGGTAGCTGAAGCTTTCTTT. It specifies CASSSGVAEAFF.

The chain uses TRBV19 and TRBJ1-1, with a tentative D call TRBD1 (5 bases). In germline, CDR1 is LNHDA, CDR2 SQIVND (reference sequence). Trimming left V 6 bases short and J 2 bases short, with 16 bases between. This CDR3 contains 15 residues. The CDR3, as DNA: TGTGCCAGTAGCCGTGGGGCGGCGGACAACACTGAAGCTTTCTTT. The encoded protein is CASSRGAADNTEAFF.

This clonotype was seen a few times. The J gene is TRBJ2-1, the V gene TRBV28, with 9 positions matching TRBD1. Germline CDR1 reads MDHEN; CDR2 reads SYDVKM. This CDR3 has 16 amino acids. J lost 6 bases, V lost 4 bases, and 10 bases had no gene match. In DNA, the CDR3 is TGTGCCAGCAGTTCGTCAGGGACAGGGTTATTCAATGAGCAGTTCTTC. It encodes CASSSSGTGLFNEQFF.

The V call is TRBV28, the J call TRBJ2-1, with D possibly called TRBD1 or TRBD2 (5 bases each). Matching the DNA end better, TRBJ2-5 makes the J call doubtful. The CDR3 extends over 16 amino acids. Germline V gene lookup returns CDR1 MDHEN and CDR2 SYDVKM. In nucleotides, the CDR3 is TGTGCCAGCAGTTCGCACTCGGGAAGGGGCCAAGAGACCCAGTACTTC. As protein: CASSSHSGRGQETQYF.

CDR3 residues: CSALKFDGFYEQYF. The CDR3 DNA reads TGCAGTGCACTAAAGTTCGACGGTTTCTACGAGCAGTACTTC. This chain connects TRBV20-1 to TRBJ2-7; D is ambiguous. Trimming removed 6 bases at V and 3 bases at J, with 18 bases between. Germline CDR1 is DFQATT and CDR2 is SNEGSKA (reference sequence). The CDR3 extends over 14 amino acids.

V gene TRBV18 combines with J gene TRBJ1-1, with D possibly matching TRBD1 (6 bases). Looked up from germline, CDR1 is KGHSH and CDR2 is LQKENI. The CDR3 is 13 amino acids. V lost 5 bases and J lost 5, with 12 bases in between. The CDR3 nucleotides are TGTGCCAGCTCAACTTCAGGGGTAACTGAAGCTTTCTTT. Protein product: CASSTSGVTEAFF.

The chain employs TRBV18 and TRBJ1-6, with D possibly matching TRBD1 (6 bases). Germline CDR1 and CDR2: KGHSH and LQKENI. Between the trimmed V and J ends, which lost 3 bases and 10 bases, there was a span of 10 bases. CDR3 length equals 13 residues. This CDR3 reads CASSPGAESPLHF. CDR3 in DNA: TGTGCCAGCTCACCGGGGGCAGAGTCACCCCTCCACTTT.

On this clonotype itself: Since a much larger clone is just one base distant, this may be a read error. The CDR3 is CASSRLLSLGGRLRYEQYF. The CDR3 DNA reads as TGTGCCAGCAGTCGTCTACTCTCCCTTGGGGGGAGACTTCGCTACGAGCAGTACTTC. V usage is TRBV6-1 and J usage is TRBJ2-7; the D gene is possibly TRBD2 (6 bases). CDR1 and CDR2 (germline): MNHNS, SASEGT. The CDR3 runs 19 residues. The V end lost 5 bases, the J end lost 3 bases, and 29 bases lay between the germline ends.

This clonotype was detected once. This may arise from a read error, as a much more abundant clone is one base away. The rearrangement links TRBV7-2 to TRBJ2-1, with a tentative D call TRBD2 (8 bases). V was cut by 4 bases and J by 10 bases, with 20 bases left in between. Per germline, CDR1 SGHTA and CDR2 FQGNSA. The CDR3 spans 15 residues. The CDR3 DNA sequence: TGTGCCAGCAGCTCAGGGGGGACTAGGGCCTACGAGCAGTTCTTC. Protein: CASSSGGTRAYEQFF.

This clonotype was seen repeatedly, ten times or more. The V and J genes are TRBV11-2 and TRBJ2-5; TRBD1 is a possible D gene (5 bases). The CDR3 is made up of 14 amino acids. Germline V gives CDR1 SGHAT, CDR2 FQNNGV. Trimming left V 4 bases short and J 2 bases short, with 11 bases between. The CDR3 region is CASSSWTTQETQYF. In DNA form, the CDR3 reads TGTGCCAGCAGCTCCTGGACAACACAAGAGACCCAGTACTTC.

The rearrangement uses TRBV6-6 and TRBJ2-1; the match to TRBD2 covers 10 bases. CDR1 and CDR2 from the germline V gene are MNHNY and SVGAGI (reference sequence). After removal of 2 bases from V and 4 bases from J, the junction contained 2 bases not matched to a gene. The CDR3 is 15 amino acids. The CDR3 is CASSYGLAEYNEQFF. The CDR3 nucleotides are TGTGCCAGCAGTTACGGACTAGCGGAGTACAATGAGCAGTTCTTC.

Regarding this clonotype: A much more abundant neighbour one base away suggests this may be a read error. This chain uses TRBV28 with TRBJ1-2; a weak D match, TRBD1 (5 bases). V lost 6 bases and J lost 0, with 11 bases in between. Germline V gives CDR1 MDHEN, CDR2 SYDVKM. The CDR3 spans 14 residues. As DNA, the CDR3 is TGTGCCAGCAGGCAAGGGGTTACTAACTATGGCTACACCTTC. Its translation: CASRQGVTNYGYTF.